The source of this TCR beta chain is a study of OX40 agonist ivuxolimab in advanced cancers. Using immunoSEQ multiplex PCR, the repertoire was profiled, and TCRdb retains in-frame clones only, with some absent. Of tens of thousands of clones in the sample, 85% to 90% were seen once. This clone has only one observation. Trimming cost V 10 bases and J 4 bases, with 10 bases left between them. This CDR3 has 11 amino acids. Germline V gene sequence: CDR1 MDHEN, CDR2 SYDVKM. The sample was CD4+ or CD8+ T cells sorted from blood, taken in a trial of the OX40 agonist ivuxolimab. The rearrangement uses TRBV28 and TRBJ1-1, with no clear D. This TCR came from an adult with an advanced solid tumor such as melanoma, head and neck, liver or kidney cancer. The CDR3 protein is CATLTLTEAFF. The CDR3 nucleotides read TGTGCCACCTTGACTCTCACTGAAGCTTTCTTT.